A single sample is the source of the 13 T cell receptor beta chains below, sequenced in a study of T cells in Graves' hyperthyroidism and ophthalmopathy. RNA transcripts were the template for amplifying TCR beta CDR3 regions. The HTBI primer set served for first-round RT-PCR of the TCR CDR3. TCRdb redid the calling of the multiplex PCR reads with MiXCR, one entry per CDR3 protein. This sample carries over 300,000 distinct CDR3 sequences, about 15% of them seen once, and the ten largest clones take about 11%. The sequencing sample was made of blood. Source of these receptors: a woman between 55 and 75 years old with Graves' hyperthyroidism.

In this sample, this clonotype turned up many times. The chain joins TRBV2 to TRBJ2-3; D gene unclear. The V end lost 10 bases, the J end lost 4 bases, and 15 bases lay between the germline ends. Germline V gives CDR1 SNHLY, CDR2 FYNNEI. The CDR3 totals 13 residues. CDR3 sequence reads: CATGPSPADTQYF. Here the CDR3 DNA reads TGTGCCACCGGACCCTCCCCGGCAGATACGCAGTATTTT.

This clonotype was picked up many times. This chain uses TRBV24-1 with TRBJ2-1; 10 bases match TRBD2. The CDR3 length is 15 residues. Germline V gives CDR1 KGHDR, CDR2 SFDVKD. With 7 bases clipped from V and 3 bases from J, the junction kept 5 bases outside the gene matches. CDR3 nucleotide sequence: TGTGCCACCAGCTCCCTAGCGGGGGACTACAATGAGCAGTTCTTC. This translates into CATSSLAGDYNEQFF.

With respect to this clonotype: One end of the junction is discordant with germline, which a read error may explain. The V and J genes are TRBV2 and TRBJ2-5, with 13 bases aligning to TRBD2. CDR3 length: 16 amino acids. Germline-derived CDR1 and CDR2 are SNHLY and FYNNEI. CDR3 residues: CASSQKGTSGKETQYF. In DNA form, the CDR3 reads TGCGCCAGCAGCCAGAAAGGGACTAGCGGGAAAGAGACCCAGTACTTC.

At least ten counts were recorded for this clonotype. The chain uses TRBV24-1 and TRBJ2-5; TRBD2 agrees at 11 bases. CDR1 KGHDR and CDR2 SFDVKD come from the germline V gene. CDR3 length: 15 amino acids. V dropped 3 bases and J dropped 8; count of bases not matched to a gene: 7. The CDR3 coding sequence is TGTGCCACCAGTGATCGGATAGCGGGAGGGGCCACCCAGTACTTC. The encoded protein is CATSDRIAGGATQYF.

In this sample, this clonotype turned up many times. Written as DNA, the CDR3 is TGTGCCAGCAGTTTGGGGGGGGAAGAGGGTACCCTTTCGTACGAGCAGTACTTC. It is translated as CASSLGGEEGTLSYEQYF. This chain joins TRBV12-3 or TRBV12-4 and TRBJ2-7, with 7 positions matching TRBD2. J gave up 4 bases and V 3 bases, and 18 bases lay outside the gene matches. CDR3 size: 18 residues.

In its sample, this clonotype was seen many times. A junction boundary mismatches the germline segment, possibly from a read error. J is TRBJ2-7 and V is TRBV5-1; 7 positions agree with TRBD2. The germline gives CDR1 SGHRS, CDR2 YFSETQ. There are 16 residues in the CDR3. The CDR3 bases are TGTGCCAGCAGCTTGGCCCGGGCGGGAGTGCCCCACGAGCAGTACTTC. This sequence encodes CASSLARAGVPHEQYF.

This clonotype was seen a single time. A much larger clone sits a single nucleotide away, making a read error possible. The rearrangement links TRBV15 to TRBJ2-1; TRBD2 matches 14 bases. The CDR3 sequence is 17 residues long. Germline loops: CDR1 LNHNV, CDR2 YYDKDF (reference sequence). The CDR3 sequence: CATSRERGLAGVNEQSF. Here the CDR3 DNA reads TGTGCCACCAGCAGAGAAAGGGGACTAGCGGGAGTCAATGAGCAGTCCTTC.

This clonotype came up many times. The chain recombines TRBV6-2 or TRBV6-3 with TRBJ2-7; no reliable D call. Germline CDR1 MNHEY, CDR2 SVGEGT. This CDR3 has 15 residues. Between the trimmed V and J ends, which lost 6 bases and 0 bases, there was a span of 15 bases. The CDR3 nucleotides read TGTGCCAGCAGCTCCGGAGCGTTAAGCTCCTACGAGCAGTACTTC. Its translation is CASSSGALSSYEQYF.

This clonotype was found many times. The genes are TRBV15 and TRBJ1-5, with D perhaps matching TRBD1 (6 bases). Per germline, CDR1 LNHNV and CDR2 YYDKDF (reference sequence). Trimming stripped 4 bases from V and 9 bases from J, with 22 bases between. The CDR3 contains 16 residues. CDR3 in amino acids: CATSTRQVGFLGPQHF. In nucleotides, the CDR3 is TGTGCCACCAGCACCCGACAGGTTGGATTCTTAGGGCCCCAGCATTTT.

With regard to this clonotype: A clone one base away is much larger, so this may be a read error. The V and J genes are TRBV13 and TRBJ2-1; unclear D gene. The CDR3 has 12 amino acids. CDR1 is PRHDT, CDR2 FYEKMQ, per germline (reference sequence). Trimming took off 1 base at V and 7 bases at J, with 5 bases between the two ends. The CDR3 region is CASSLVRNEQFF. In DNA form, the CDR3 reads TGTGCCAGCAGCTTAGTGCGGAATGAGCAGTTCTTC.

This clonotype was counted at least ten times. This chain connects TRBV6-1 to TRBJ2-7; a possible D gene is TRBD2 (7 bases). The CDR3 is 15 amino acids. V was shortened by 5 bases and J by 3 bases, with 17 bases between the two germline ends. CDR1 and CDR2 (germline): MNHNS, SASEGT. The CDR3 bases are TGTGCCAGCAGTTACGCGCGGGGGCCTAGCTACGAGCAGTACTTC. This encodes CASSYARGPSYEQYF.

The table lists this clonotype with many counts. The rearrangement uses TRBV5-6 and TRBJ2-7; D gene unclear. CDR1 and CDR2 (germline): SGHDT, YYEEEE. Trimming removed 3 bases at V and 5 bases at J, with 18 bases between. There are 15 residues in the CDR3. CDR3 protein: CASSSPQRHEDEQYF. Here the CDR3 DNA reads TGTGCCAGCAGCTCCCCGCAACGGCACGAGGACGAGCAGTACTTC.

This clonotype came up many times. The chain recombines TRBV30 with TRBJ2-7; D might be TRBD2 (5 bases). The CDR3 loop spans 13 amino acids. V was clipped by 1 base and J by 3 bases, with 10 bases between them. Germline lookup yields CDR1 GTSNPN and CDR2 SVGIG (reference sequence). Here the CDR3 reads CAWSAGTGYEQYF. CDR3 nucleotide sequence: TGTGCCTGGAGTGCGGGAACCGGCTACGAGCAGTACTTC. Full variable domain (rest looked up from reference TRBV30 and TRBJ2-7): SQTIHQWPATLVQPVGSPLSLECTVEGTSNPNLYWYRQAAGRGLQLLFYSVGIGQISSEVPQNLSASRPQDRQFILSSKKLLLSDSGFYLCAWSAGTGYEQYFGPGTRLTVT.